A single TCR beta chain is shown here with its context. This specimen comes from a study of blood T cell repertoires in COVID-19. Looking at the study overall: Whether acute or convalescent, the COVID-19 samples came from the United States, Italy and Spain. Sample material is recorded as cDNA or gDNA derived from T cells, B-cell-depleted T cells, or PBMCs.

The CDR3 contains 14 residues. Trimming pared 2 bases from V and 3 bases from J, leaving 10 bases between. Germline V gives CDR1 LGHDT, CDR2 YNNKEL (reference sequence). Sequenced by immunoSEQ multiplex PCR; TCRdb stores in-frame clones only, minus some. This sample carries around 230,000 clones, 70% to 90% of them seen once, and the ten largest clones take roughly 0.7%. Sequenced material: peripheral blood. The source is a man aged 35-49 years with acute or convalescent COVID-19. The chain recombines TRBV3-1 (or the pseudogene TRBV3-2) with TRBJ1-1; D may be TRBD1 (5 bases). This chain's CDR3 is CASSQLGGYTEAFF. CDR3 sequence (DNA): TGTGCCAGCAGCCAACTCGGGGGTTACACTGAAGCTTTCTTT.